This T cell receptor beta chain is drawn from a study of T-cell reconstitution after alpha-beta-depleted transplantation in children. The germline gives CDR1 SGHVS, CDR2 FQNEAQ. This CDR3 comprises 14 residues. Deletions cut 1 base from V and 1 base from J, with 8 bases between. During its preparation, the TCRbeta library received unique molecular identifiers. TCRdb independently ran MiXCR on the PCR reads; one entry per CDR3 protein. The sample consists of about 400,000 distinct CDR3 sequences, around 15% of them appearing once. This clonotype was found a few times. The V call is TRBV7-8, the J call TRBJ2-7; D is unresolved. The sample was PBMCs, mostly from graft donor cells, taken 360 days after TCRalphabeta/CD19-depleted stem cell transplant. This clonotype was sampled from a boy less than two years old who had a stem cell transplant for Wiskott-Aldrich syndrome, so the T cells may come from the graft donor. CDR3 bases: TGTGCCAGCAGCTTAGAGGGCCTTTCCTACGAGCAGTACTTC. Translating it yields CASSLEGLSYEQYF.